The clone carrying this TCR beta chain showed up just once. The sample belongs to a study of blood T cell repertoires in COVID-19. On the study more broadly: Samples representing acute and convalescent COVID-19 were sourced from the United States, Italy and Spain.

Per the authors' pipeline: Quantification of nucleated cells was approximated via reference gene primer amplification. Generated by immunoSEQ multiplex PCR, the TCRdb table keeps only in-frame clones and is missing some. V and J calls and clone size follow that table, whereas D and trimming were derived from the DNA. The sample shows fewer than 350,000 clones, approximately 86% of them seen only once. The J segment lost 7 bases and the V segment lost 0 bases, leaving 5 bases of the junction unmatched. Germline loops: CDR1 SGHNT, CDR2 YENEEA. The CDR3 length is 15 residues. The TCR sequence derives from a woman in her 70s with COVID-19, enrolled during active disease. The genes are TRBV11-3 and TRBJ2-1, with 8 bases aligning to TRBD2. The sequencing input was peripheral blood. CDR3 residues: CASSLDRGGWNEQFF. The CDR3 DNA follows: TGTGCCAGCAGCTTAGATCGGGGGGGCTGGAATGAGCAGTTCTTC. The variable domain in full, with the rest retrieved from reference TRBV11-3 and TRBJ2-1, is EAGVVQSPRYKIIEKKQPVAFWCNPISGHNTLYWYLQNLGQGPELLIRYENEEAVDDSQLPKDRFSAERLKGVDSTLKIQPAELGDSAVYLCASSLDRGGWNEQFFGPGTRLTVL.